This T cell receptor beta chain originates from a study of glioma-infiltrating T cells. TCR alpha and beta CDR3 regions were amplified from RNA using iRepertoire nested multiplex PCR. In TCRdb, the multiplex PCR reads were re-called with MiXCR into one record per CDR3 protein. The profile shows approximately 100,000 distinct CDR3 sequences, less than 30% of them singletons. The V gene lost 2 bases and the J gene lost 5 bases, with 13 bases spanning the gap. Germline V gene lookup returns CDR1 MNHEY and CDR2 SVGEGT. The CDR3 extends over 15 amino acids. The table lists this clonotype with many counts. The receptor was isolated from a human donor with low-grade glioma or glioblastoma, undergoing nonglioma brain surgery, or in good health (not recorded which). V gene TRBV6-2 or TRBV6-3 combines with J gene TRBJ2-1; D ambiguous. The specimen was glioma tissue, nonneoplastic brain tissue, or PBMCs (not recorded which). CDR3 DNA: TGTGCCAGCAGTTACCGTAGCCAGACTCACAATGAGCAGTTCTTC. Amino acid sequence: CASSYRSQTHNEQFF.